The 8 T cell receptor beta chains reported below all come from one sample, sequenced in a study of T cell responses to AZD1222 COVID-19 vaccine. Only in-frame clones appear in the TCRdb table, and some are missing; sequencing was by immunoSEQ multiplex PCR. The sample includes some 120,000 clones, under 95% of them seen just once. The material sequenced was peripheral blood, taken on day 0 of AZD1222 vaccination. These receptors were collected from an adult in good health.

The chain is built from TRBV7-9 and TRBJ2-5, with D unresolved. CDR3 size: 11 residues. Germline V gives CDR1 SEHNR, CDR2 FQNEAQ (reference sequence). V lost 4 bases, J lost 2 bases, and 2 bases lay in between. The CDR3, as DNA: TGTGCCAGCAGCTCTCAAGAGACCCAGTACTTC. Translated: CASSSQETQYF.

This rearrangement joins TRBV2 to TRBJ2-5, with a tentative D call TRBD1 (7 bases). The V and J ends lost 3 bases and 3 bases respectively, with 14 bases between them. CDR1 is SNHLY, CDR2 FYNNEI, per germline. The CDR3 runs to 15 residues. The DNA of the CDR3 is TGTGCCAGCAGTGAGGAGGGGACAGTAAAAGAGACCCAGTACTTC. Translation: CASSEEGTVKETQYF.

The chain recombines TRBV19 with TRBJ2-7, with D possibly matching TRBD1 (5 bases). Trimming took off 6 bases at V and 0 bases at J, with 9 bases between the two ends. Germline loops: CDR1 LNHDA, CDR2 SQIVND (reference sequence). The CDR3 has 13 amino acids. In DNA form, the CDR3 reads TGTGCCAGTAGCTCAGGGAACTCCTACGAGCAGTACTTC. It specifies CASSSGNSYEQYF.

The rearrangement links TRBV11-3 to TRBJ2-2; possibly TRBD2 for D (5 bases). Per germline, CDR1 SGHNT and CDR2 YENEEA. The CDR3 has 15 amino acids. V was pared by 7 bases and J by 1 base, with 13 bases between. As DNA, the CDR3 is TGTGCCAGCAACTCTGGACGGGGGAACACCGGGGAGCTGTTTTTT. Translating gives CASNSGRGNTGELFF.

The chain carries TRBV24-1 and TRBJ2-3; 9 bases match TRBD2. Germline V CDR1 and CDR2: KGHDR, SFDVKD. The trim removed 1 base at V and 6 bases at J, leaving 7 bases unmatched. The CDR3 is made up of 16 amino acids. Here the CDR3 reads CATSDLGAGGSDTQYF. As DNA, the CDR3 is TGTGCCACCAGTGATTTAGGAGCGGGAGGATCCGATACGCAGTATTTT.

The rearrangement uses TRBV19 and TRBJ1-5; 8 positions agree with TRBD1. Per the germline V gene, CDR1 is LNHDA and CDR2 is SQIVND (reference sequence). Germline trimming cut 8 bases from V and 3 bases from J; bases unmatched to any gene: 18. This CDR3 has 18 amino acids. The CDR3 coding sequence is TGTGCCAGTGAGAATAGTGGGCAGGGGGCAATTCCCAATCAGCCCCAGCATTTT. It codes for CASENSGQGAIPNQPQHF.

The V and J genes are TRBV2 and TRBJ1-2; D call uncertain. Germline-derived CDR1 and CDR2 are SNHLY and FYNNEI. The V and J ends lost 3 bases and 3 bases respectively, with 8 bases between them. The CDR3 has 13 residues. The CDR3 sequence is CASSDSGDYGYTF. In DNA form, the CDR3 reads TGTGCCAGCAGTGACTCGGGTGACTATGGCTACACCTTC. Full variable domain (missing parts from reference TRBV2 and TRBJ1-2): EPEVTQTPSHQVTQMGQEVILRCVPISNHLYFYWYRQILGQKVEFLVSFYNNEISEKSEIFDDQFSVERPDGSNFTLKIRSTKLEDSAMYFCASSDSGDYGYTFGSGTRLTVV.

The chain links TRBV19 to TRBJ1-3; D ambiguous. Trimming took 6 bases from V and 0 from J, leaving 6 bases between them. The CDR3 contains 13 residues. Germline V lookup: CDR1 LNHDA, CDR2 SQIVND (reference sequence). CDR3 sequence reads: CASRTPSGNTIYF. The CDR3 nucleotides are TGTGCCAGTAGGACTCCCTCTGGAAACACCATATATTTT. Full variable domain (remainder filled in from reference TRBV19 and TRBJ1-3): DGGITQSPKYLFRKEGQNVTLSCEQNLNHDAMYWYRQDPGQGLRLIYYSQIVNDFQKGDIAEGYSVSREKKESFPLTVTSAQKNPTAFYLCASRTPSGNTIYFGEGSWLTVV.